These 14 T cell receptor beta chains were sequenced from one sample in a study of immune cell composition in non-small cell lung cancer. The protocol was immunoSEQ multiplex PCR, while the TCRdb copy is restricted to in-frame clones and leaves out a portion. This sample has roughly 5,000 clones, with around 76% found just once. Sequencing used lung tumor tissue. The receptors stem from a human donor with non-small cell lung cancer.

The chain's CDR3 is CASSILLAGGEQFF. The CDR3 DNA is TGTGCCAGCAGTATCTTATTAGCGGGAGGAGAGCAGTTCTTC. The J gene is TRBJ2-1, the V gene TRBV27; 10 bases map to TRBD2. Germline assignment: CDR1 MNHEY and CDR2 SMNVEV (reference sequence). The CDR3 is 14 residues long. Losses at the gene ends were 5 bases for V and 10 bases for J; bases not matched to a gene: 8.

The V call is TRBV9, the J call TRBJ1-2; D is uncertain. V was cut by 4 bases and J by 0 bases, with 10 bases left in between. CDR1 is SGDLS and CDR2 is YYNGEE in the germline V gene. The length of the CDR3 is 14 residues. The chain's CDR3 is CASSPYLTNYGYTF. The CDR3, as DNA: TGTGCCAGCAGCCCCTATCTTACTAACTATGGCTACACCTTC.

V is TRBV6-1 and J is TRBJ2-1; tentative D call: TRBD2 (7 bases). The CDR3 loop spans 15 amino acids. The germline V and J ends were trimmed by 7 bases and 2 bases, with 15 bases remaining between them. The V gene's germline CDR1 is MNHNS and CDR2 SASEGT. CDR3 DNA: TGTGCCAGCATCGGGGGGCTAGGGGCCTACAATGAGCAGTTCTTC. As protein: CASIGGLGAYNEQFF.

The chain has TRBV12-5 and TRBJ1-2, with unresolved D. Germline V gene lookup returns CDR1 LGHNT and CDR2 FRNRAP. V lost 4 bases and J 4 bases, leaving 16 bases between the germline ends. CDR3 length: 15 residues. The CDR3 nucleotides are TGTGCTAGTGGTTCCTGGGCGGGGAACGTCTATGGCTACACCTTC. It translates to CASGSWAGNVYGYTF.

The chain employs TRBV10-3 and TRBJ1-2, with 9 positions matching TRBD1. Looked up from germline, CDR1 is ENHRY and CDR2 is SYGVKD. V was pared by 3 bases and J by 1 base, with 3 bases of the junction left unmatched. The CDR3 is made up of 15 amino acids. As DNA, the CDR3 is TGTGCCATCAGTGATCCGGGACAGGGTAACTATGGCTACACCTTC. Translating it yields CAISDPGQGNYGYTF.

This sequence joins TRBV25-1 and TRBJ1-2; no reliable D call. CDR1 MGHDK and CDR2 SYGVNS come from the germline V gene. V lost 7 bases, J lost 6 bases, and 6 bases lay in between. This CDR3 has 10 residues. CDR3 in DNA: TGTGCCAGCAAGTCAGATGGCTACACCTTC. It specifies CASKSDGYTF.

This clone was detected only once. V usage is TRBV19 and J usage is TRBJ2-2; possibly TRBD2 for D (6 bases). The germline V gene has CDR1 LNHDA and CDR2 SQIVND (reference sequence). The CDR3 is made up of 16 amino acids. V shed 5 bases and J shed 0 bases, with 13 bases lying between them. CDR3 nucleotide sequence: TGTGCCAGTAGTCTCGGGAGCCTCCCGAACACCGGGGAGCTGTTTTTT. Amino acids: CASSLGSLPNTGELFF.

V gene TRBV21-1 combines with J gene TRBJ1-6. TRBV21-1 is a pseudogene segment. The CDR3 is made up of 15 amino acids. DNA of the CDR3: TGTGCCAGCAGCAACCGGGACTCCGGCGATTCACCCCTCCACTTT. Protein sequence: CASSNRDSGDSPLHF.

Turning to this clone: Other DNA sequences in the same sample also yield this CDR3. V gene TRBV7-2 combines with J gene TRBJ1-5, with D unclear. The V gene lost 1 base and the J gene lost 0 bases, with 7 bases spanning the gap. Germline V gene lookup returns CDR1 SGHTA and CDR2 FQGNSA. The CDR3 covers 15 residues. The CDR3 is CASSLVSGSNQPQHF. The CDR3 DNA follows: TGTGCCAGCAGCTTAGTTTCGGGTAGCAATCAGCCCCAGCATTTT.

There are a few counts of this clone. The gene calls are TRBV10-3 and TRBJ1-2, with no clear D. The V end was cut by 0 bases, the J end by 4 bases, with 9 bases between. Germline values: CDR1 ENHRY, CDR2 SYGVKD. The CDR3 loop spans 14 amino acids. The CDR3 reads CAISESMAVYGYTF. The CDR3 DNA is TGTGCCATCAGTGAGTCGATGGCAGTCTATGGCTACACCTTC.

V is TRBV6-5 and J is TRBJ2-3, with 9 positions matching TRBD1. The CDR3 covers 15 residues. V was pared by 6 bases and J by 4 bases, with 8 bases of the junction left unmatched. Germline V gives CDR1 MNHEY, CDR2 SVGAGI. The chain's CDR3 is CASSSGGQGADTQYF. The CDR3 DNA follows: TGTGCCAGCAGCTCAGGGGGACAGGGAGCAGATACGCAGTATTTT.

The chain employs TRBV19 and TRBJ1-2; weak D call: TRBD1 (6 bases). Germline V gene data show CDR1 as LNHDA and CDR2 as SQIVND (reference sequence). V shed 3 bases and J shed 3 bases, with 17 bases lying between them. The CDR3 contains 16 residues. This chain's CDR3 is CASSMVAPRGDYGYTF. The CDR3 region has the DNA TGTGCCAGTAGTATGGTAGCCCCCAGGGGCGACTATGGCTACACCTTC.

J is TRBJ2-1 and V is TRBV5-1; perhaps TRBD2 as D (6 bases). Trimming pared 1 base from V and 1 base from J, leaving 18 bases between. Germline CDR1 is SGHRS and CDR2 is YFSETQ. The CDR3 covers 18 residues. The CDR3 spells CASSLTLPGSGSYNEQFF. The CDR3 region has the DNA TGCGCCAGCAGCTTGACTTTACCCGGGAGTGGGTCCTACAATGAGCAGTTCTTC.

The chain links TRBV5-1 to TRBJ2-3; TRBD1 agrees at 9 bases. CDR3 size: 14 residues. Per the germline V gene, CDR1 is SGHRS and CDR2 is YFSETQ. The ends lost 6 bases at V and 6 bases at J; junction bases unmatched: 8. The CDR3 DNA reads TGCGCCAGCACCGGACAGGGGTTATGGGATACGCAGTATTTT. Translation gives CASTGQGLWDTQYF.